This T cell receptor (beta chain) is from a study of T cells in Graves' hyperthyroidism and ophthalmopathy (dated by TCRdb to between 2018 and 2021). About the study as a whole: Peripheral blood was collected at initial diagnosis, before any treatment. After sampling, hyperthyroidism patients received methimazole starting at 30 mg daily, and ophthalmopathy patients received high-dose intravenous methylprednisolone. TCR Vbeta CDR3 sequencing of some 140 peripheral blood samples (over 40 ophthalmopathy, approximately 80 hyperthyroidism and approximately 17 progressor patients) is reported in the paper. Thyroid tissue and blood T-cell repertoires from more than five Graves' hyperthyroidism patients were also compared in the study. TCR V-J signatures able to tell the groups apart were searched for in a discovery cohort of 100 patients, of whom more than 40 had Graves' ophthalmopathy and 55 to 60 had stable Graves' hyperthyroidism. The approximately 100 discovery patients were randomly split 7:3 into training and test sets. An independent validation cohort of around 19 hyperthyroidism patients and roughly 16 patients who later progressed to ophthalmopathy tested prospective prediction of ophthalmopathy. What the research found in general, with its limitations: In validation, progression to ophthalmopathy was predicted by the model with 70.59% sensitivity and roughly 76% specificity, a median of approximately 6.5 months before onset. Most expanded thyroid clonotypes (frequency above 0.001) were also detected in blood, a finding suggesting that blood repertoires may reflect thyroid immune responses. Sample size was not statistically predetermined, and investigators were not blinded to group allocation. A model built on a 13 V-J signature distinguished ophthalmopathy from stable hyperthyroidism, reaching 85% to 90% sensitivity and about 81% specificity in cross-validation and 80%/75% in testing.

This clonotype has ten or more counts. Its antigen specificity is not known. Per-base quality was not reported, and no clone a single base away is much larger than it. Stable Graves' hyperthyroidism was defined as the absence of progression to ophthalmopathy over 18 months of follow-up. Hyperthyroidism patients were aged 18 to 65 years and newly diagnosed, with disease duration of less than 2 months. Patients with uncontrolled infections, other autoimmune diseases, pregnancy or lactation were excluded. Diagnoses relied on clinical symptoms, serum thyroxine and TRAb, thyroid ultrasound and orbital computed tomography. PBMCs were separated from under 11 ml of fresh peripheral blood using Ficoll-Paque density gradient centrifugation. Trizol reagent was used to extract total RNA, and RNA quality was then checked on an Agilent 2100 Bioanalyzer. TCR beta CDR3 regions were amplified from RNA transcripts. For the first round of RT-PCR on the TCR CDR3, the HTBI primer set was used together with the Qiagen OneStep RT-PCR kit. A second multiplex PCR round built the libraries, followed by size selection and purification. The libraries were sequenced on an Illumina HiSeq2000 using paired-end 100 bp reads. In the authors' own workflow: SOAPnuke was used to process the raw data, throwing out any read that contained adapters or uncalled bases, had a mean Phred below 15, or lacked an exact constant-primer or identifier match. COPE v1.2.5 was used to merge the high-quality paired reads, and each unique nucleotide sequence was defined as a clonotype. Clonotypes were aligned to IMGT TRBV, TRBD and TRBJ reference segments using MiTCR v1.1. The analysis included only V-J combinations with a frequency above 0.0001, which together covered more than 99% of the repertoires. A TCS score was defined as the ratio of F50 (clonal expansion) to E x V (chaos), with BLOSUM62-based TCRdist applied between CDR3 peptides within each V-J. Welch's t-statistics and random forest reduced roughly 540 V-J features to roughly 13, which were used in a naive Bayes classifier (R e1071). TCRdb itself trimmed the public reads at Q25 with fastp, ran MiXCR and retained productive beta chains. Every entry covers one CDR3 protein and lists the most common genes and DNA from its rows. These V and J calls derive from TCRdb rather than the authors' analysis. For this sample there are some 200,000 distinct CDR3 sequences; roughly 18% appear just once. The top ten clones comprise roughly 50% of the sample.

Input material: blood. The TCR originated in a man aged 50-60 years with Graves' hyperthyroidism.

At the DNA level, the sequence is TGTGCCAGCTCACCACCGGGACAGGGGCAAGAGACCCAGTACTTC. It codes for CASSPPGQGQETQYF. The V gene is TRBV18 and the J gene is TRBJ2-5, with 10 central nucleotides matching TRBD1. CDR1 and CDR2 are drawn from the germline V gene: KGHSH, LQKENI. The CDR3 starts with the cysteine, ends with the phenylalanine, and has 15 residues. Solely the CDR3 DNA is kept, with 45 bases framed from the first base. Compared with germline, V lacks 0 bases and J lacks 2 bases; bases without a gene match: 0.